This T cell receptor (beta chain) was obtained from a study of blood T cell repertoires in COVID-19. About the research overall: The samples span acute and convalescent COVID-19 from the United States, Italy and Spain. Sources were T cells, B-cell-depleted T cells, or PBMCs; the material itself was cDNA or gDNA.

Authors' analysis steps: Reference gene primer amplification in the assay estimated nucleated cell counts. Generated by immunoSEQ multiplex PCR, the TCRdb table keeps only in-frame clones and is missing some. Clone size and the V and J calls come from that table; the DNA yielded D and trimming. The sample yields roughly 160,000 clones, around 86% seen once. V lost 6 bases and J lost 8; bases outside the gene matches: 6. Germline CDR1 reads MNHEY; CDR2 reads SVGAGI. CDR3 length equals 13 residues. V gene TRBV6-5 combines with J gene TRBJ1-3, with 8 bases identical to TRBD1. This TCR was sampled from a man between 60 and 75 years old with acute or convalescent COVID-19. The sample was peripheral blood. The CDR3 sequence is CASRKTGVDTIYF. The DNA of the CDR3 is TGTGCCAGCAGGAAGACAGGGGTGGACACCATATATTTT.